A single sample is the source of the 20 T cell receptor beta chains below, sequenced in a study of blood T cell repertoires in COVID-19. Some clones are missing from TCRdb's copy, which holds only in-frame ones; the method was immunoSEQ multiplex PCR. Counted here are 100,000 to 120,000 clones, roughly four fifths occurring once; the ten biggest clones make up 15% to 20%. Sequencing was carried out using peripheral blood. Receptors originate from a woman in her sixties with acute or convalescent COVID-19.

CDR3 sequence reads: CASSSQTLGQGETQYF. CDR3 coding DNA: TGTGCCAGCAGTTCTCAGACGCTGGGCCAAGGAGAGACCCAGTACTTC. The V call is TRBV28, the J call TRBJ2-5; D not certain. The V and J ends lost 4 bases and 4 bases respectively, with 19 bases between them. The CDR3 is 16 amino acids. Germline assignment: CDR1 MDHEN and CDR2 SYDVKM.

The V call is TRBV5-4, the J call TRBJ2-2; TRBD1 matches at 7 bases. The CDR3 covers 15 residues. V shed 6 bases and J 2 bases; nucleotides not matched to a gene: 7. Germline CDR1 and CDR2: SGHNT and YYREEE (reference sequence). The CDR3 nucleotides are TGTGCCAGCAACTTACAGGGGCCCAACACCGGGGAGCTGTTTTTT. This codes for CASNLQGPNTGELFF.

This clone was recorded a few times. This chain joins TRBV28 and TRBJ2-2; 8 nucleotides match TRBD1. The V gene end was trimmed by 7 bases and the J gene end by 6 bases; junction bases not matched to a gene: 10. The length of the CDR3 is 15 residues. Germline CDR1 MDHEN, CDR2 SYDVKM. The CDR3 DNA is TGTGCCAGCACCTTGAGACAGGGGAGGTCCGGGGAGCTGTTTTTT. Amino acid sequence: CASTLRQGRSGELFF.

In DNA form, the CDR3 reads TGTGCCAGCAGTTTACCGTCCGGACTAGCGGGGGTCATAAACAATGAGCAGTTCTTC. This gives the protein CASSLPSGLAGVINNEQFF. The V gene is TRBV27, the J gene TRBJ2-1, with 13 bases fitting TRBD2. The CDR3 covers 19 residues. The germline V gene encodes CDR1 MNHEY and CDR2 SMNVEV (reference sequence). Trimming at V came to 2 bases and at J to 5 bases, leaving 12 bases not matched to a gene.

The chain uses TRBV6-1 and TRBJ1-1; D is uncertain. Trimming shortened V by 2 bases and J by 10 bases, and 17 bases separated the two germline ends. CDR3 size: 14 residues. In germline, CDR1 is MNHNS, CDR2 SASEGT. The CDR3 coding sequence is TGTGCCAGCAGTGAAAGTAGGGCGGACGGGGTAGCTTTCTTT. This gives the protein CASSESRADGVAFF.

V usage is TRBV6-1 and J usage is TRBJ1-2, with D unclear. V was clipped by 3 bases and J by 7 bases, with 12 bases between them. There are 13 residues in the CDR3. Germline assignment: CDR1 MNHNS and CDR2 SASEGT. CDR3 loop: CASSDEVSGGYTF. In nucleotides, the CDR3 is TGTGCCAGCAGTGATGAGGTTTCTGGTGGCTACACCTTC.

The chain recombines TRBV6-1 with TRBJ1-2; TRBD1 is a possible D gene (5 bases). Trimming removed 8 bases at V and 6 bases at J, with 16 bases between. CDR3 length: 13 amino acids. Germline V CDR1 and CDR2: MNHNS, SASEGT. CDR3 in DNA: TGTGCCAGCCCCACGGGGTCGGGGGATGGCTACACCTTC. Translation: CASPTGSGDGYTF.

This clone has a single count. CDR3 coding DNA: TGTGCCAGCAGCTTTGGGTGGAGTGGCTACACCTTC. Residues: CASSFGWSGYTF. V gene TRBV11-2 combines with J gene TRBJ1-2, with D unresolved. Trimming shortened V by 3 bases and J by 7 bases, and 9 bases separated the two germline ends. Germline V gene data show CDR1 as SGHAT and CDR2 as FQNNGV. This CDR3 is built from 12 residues.

The chain combines TRBV7-9 with TRBJ1-2; 11 bases match TRBD1. Germline lookup yields CDR1 SEHNR and CDR2 FQNEAQ (reference sequence). This CDR3 has 15 residues. The ends lost 5 bases at V and 4 bases at J; junction bases unmatched: 6. This CDR3 reads CASSHSGQGGYGYTF. In nucleotides, the CDR3 is TGTGCCAGCAGCCACTCGGGACAGGGGGGCTATGGCTACACCTTC. The variable domain in full, completed from reference TRBV7-9 and TRBJ1-2, reads DTGVSQNPRHKITKRGQNVTFRCDPISEHNRLYWYRQTLGQGPEFLTYFQNEAQLEKSRLLSDRFSAERPKGSFSTLEIQRTEQGDSAMYLCASSHSGQGGYGYTFGSGTRLTVV.

The rearrangement links TRBV16 to TRBJ1-5; D uncertain. This CDR3 is built from 15 residues. Trimming removed 7 bases at V and 4 bases at J, with 17 bases between. Germline CDR1 and CDR2: KGHSY and FQNENV. This chain's CDR3 is CASNLNGRINQPQHF. DNA of the CDR3: TGTGCCAGCAACCTGAATGGGAGAATTAATCAGCCCCAGCATTTT.

V usage is TRBV24-1 and J usage is TRBJ2-2, with D possibly matching TRBD1 (5 bases). The CDR3 loop spans 15 amino acids. The V end was cut by 3 bases, the J end by 1 base, with 8 bases between. CDR1 is KGHDR and CDR2 is SFDVKD in the germline V gene. The CDR3 spells CATSDIGENTGELFF. The CDR3 bases are TGTGCCACCAGTGATATAGGGGAGAACACCGGGGAGCTGTTTTTT.

The J gene is TRBJ1-5, the V gene TRBV27, with a weak D call TRBD1 (5 bases). The V and J ends lost 5 bases and 2 bases respectively, with 10 bases between them. The germline gives CDR1 MNHEY, CDR2 SMNVEV (reference sequence). CDR3 length: 14 amino acids. CDR3 DNA sequence: TGTGCCAGCAGTCGCGGGGGGGGCAATCAGCCCCAGCATTTT. Protein sequence: CASSRGGGNQPQHF.

The chain employs TRBV5-1 and TRBJ1-1; D ambiguous. The CDR3 length is 13 residues. V was clipped by 0 bases and J by 1 base, with 4 bases between them. Germline V gives CDR1 SGHRS, CDR2 YFSETQ. CDR3 in DNA: TGCGCCAGCAGCTTGGCCAAGAACACTGAAGCTTTCTTT. It encodes CASSLAKNTEAFF.

The CDR3: CASNRNYQPQHF. In DNA, the CDR3 is TGTGCCAGCAACAGGAATTATCAGCCCCAGCATTTT. This sequence joins TRBV28 and TRBJ1-5, with a weak D call TRBD1 (5 bases). CDR3 length: 12 amino acids. The V gene's germline CDR1 is MDHEN and CDR2 SYDVKM. V was clipped by 7 bases and J by 5 bases, with 9 bases between them.

This chain uses TRBV5-1 with TRBJ1-4; 8 positions match TRBD1. With 4 bases clipped from V and 7 bases from J, the junction kept 6 bases outside the gene matches. The germline gives CDR1 SGHRS, CDR2 YFSETQ. This CDR3 spans 14 amino acids. The CDR3 DNA follows: TGCGCCAGCAGCCTAGGACAGGGCGGTGAAAAACTGTTTTTT. Translated: CASSLGQGGEKLFF.

CDR3 sequence (DNA): TGTGCCAGCAGCTTAATGGGGGCCACTAGAAAGGGGGATACGCAGTATTTT. Its translation: CASSLMGATRKGDTQYF. V usage is TRBV7-2 and J usage is TRBJ2-3; possible D gene TRBD1, 6 bases. This CDR3 spans 17 amino acids. V dropped 2 bases and J dropped 6 bases, with 21 bases sitting between them. Looked up from germline, CDR1 is SGHTA and CDR2 is FQGNSA.

The V and J genes are TRBV10-2 and TRBJ2-5; TRBD1 matches 7 bases. The germline CDR1 and CDR2 sequences are WSHSY and SAAADI. The length of the CDR3 is 14 residues. With V trimmed by 3 bases and J by 4 bases, 5 bases remained unmatched. CDR3 amino acids: CASSDIGGPETQYF. For the CDR3, the DNA is TGCGCCAGCAGTGACATAGGGGGCCCAGAGACCCAGTACTTC.

The chain couples TRBV12-3 or TRBV12-4 to TRBJ2-7; D is unclear. The V and J ends lost 3 bases and 3 bases respectively, with 9 bases between them. The CDR3 contains 13 residues. The chain's CDR3 is CASSLGSLYEQYF. The DNA of the CDR3 is TGTGCCAGCAGTTTGGGCAGCCTCTACGAGCAGTACTTC.

V usage is TRBV12-1 and J usage is TRBJ2-3; TRBD2 is taken as the D call from the table, unchecked against the DNA. TRBV12-1 is a recognized pseudogene. The CDR3 runs to 17 residues. The CDR3 reads CASSFECSGGRTDTQYF. The CDR3 DNA reads as TGTGCCAGCAGCTTTGAATGTAGCGGGGGGCGCACAGATACGCAGTATTTT.

The gene calls are TRBV7-9 and TRBJ2-1; 7 bases align to TRBD1. Trimming took 2 bases from V and 6 from J; bases not matched to a gene: 10. The CDR3 covers 16 residues. In germline, CDR1 is SEHNR, CDR2 FQNEAQ (reference sequence). The CDR3 here is CASSLLTGERGNEQFF. CDR3 nucleotide sequence: TGTGCCAGCAGCTTACTTACAGGGGAGAGGGGCAATGAGCAGTTCTTC.